This T cell receptor (beta chain) is from a study of blood T cells in healthy people across ages. Sample-barcoded 5' priming and a J-beta primer mix drove a second PCR of roughly 6 to 12 cycles. Via MiXCR, TCRdb re-called the 5' RACE reads, giving one row per CDR3 protein. The sample carries about 1.4 million distinct CDR3 sequences, 59% recorded once. General observations from the study: It was held that diversity estimates obtained from one million T cells represented underestimates.

There are a few counts of this clonotype. Its antigen is still unknown. CDR1 LGHNA and CDR2 YSLEER come from the germline V gene. The V gene end was trimmed by 4 bases and the J gene end by 5 bases; junction bases not matched to a gene: 8. The CDR3 has 14 amino acids. Sequenced material: blood. This receptor was taken from a man younger than 30 in good health. The J gene is TRBJ2-7, the V gene TRBV4-3; 7 nucleotides match TRBD2. This CDR3 reads CASSLGVGGNEQYF. In DNA form, the CDR3 reads TGCGCCAGCAGCCTAGGTGTGGGGGGGAACGAGCAGTACTTC.